This T cell receptor beta chain is drawn from a study of shared clonotypes between healthy human individuals. In germline, CDR1 is SQVTM, CDR2 ANQGSEA. V lost 4 bases and J 2 bases, leaving 9 bases between the germline ends. This CDR3 spans 12 amino acids. Using immunoSEQ multiplex PCR, the repertoire was profiled, and TCRdb retains in-frame clones only, with some absent. The sample shows 700,000 to 950,000 clones, 96% of them seen only once. Worth noting for this clone: At the DNA level, this CDR3 is encoded by other sequences in the same sample as well.

Terminally differentiated effector memory CD45RA+ cells were left out of the naive CD8 fraction, which was CD45RO-negative and positively selected for CCR7. Donation came from healthy HIV-negative adults that had no recent acute infections or vaccinations. The TCR sequence derives from a man aged 25 to 40 in good health. The specimen sequenced was naive CD8+ T cells sorted from blood. The J gene is TRBJ2-7, the V gene TRBV29-1, with D tentatively TRBD1 or TRBD2 (5 bases each). Here the CDR3 reads CSVVGDAYEQYF. CDR3 in DNA: TGCAGCGTTGTGGGGGACGCCTACGAGCAGTACTTC.